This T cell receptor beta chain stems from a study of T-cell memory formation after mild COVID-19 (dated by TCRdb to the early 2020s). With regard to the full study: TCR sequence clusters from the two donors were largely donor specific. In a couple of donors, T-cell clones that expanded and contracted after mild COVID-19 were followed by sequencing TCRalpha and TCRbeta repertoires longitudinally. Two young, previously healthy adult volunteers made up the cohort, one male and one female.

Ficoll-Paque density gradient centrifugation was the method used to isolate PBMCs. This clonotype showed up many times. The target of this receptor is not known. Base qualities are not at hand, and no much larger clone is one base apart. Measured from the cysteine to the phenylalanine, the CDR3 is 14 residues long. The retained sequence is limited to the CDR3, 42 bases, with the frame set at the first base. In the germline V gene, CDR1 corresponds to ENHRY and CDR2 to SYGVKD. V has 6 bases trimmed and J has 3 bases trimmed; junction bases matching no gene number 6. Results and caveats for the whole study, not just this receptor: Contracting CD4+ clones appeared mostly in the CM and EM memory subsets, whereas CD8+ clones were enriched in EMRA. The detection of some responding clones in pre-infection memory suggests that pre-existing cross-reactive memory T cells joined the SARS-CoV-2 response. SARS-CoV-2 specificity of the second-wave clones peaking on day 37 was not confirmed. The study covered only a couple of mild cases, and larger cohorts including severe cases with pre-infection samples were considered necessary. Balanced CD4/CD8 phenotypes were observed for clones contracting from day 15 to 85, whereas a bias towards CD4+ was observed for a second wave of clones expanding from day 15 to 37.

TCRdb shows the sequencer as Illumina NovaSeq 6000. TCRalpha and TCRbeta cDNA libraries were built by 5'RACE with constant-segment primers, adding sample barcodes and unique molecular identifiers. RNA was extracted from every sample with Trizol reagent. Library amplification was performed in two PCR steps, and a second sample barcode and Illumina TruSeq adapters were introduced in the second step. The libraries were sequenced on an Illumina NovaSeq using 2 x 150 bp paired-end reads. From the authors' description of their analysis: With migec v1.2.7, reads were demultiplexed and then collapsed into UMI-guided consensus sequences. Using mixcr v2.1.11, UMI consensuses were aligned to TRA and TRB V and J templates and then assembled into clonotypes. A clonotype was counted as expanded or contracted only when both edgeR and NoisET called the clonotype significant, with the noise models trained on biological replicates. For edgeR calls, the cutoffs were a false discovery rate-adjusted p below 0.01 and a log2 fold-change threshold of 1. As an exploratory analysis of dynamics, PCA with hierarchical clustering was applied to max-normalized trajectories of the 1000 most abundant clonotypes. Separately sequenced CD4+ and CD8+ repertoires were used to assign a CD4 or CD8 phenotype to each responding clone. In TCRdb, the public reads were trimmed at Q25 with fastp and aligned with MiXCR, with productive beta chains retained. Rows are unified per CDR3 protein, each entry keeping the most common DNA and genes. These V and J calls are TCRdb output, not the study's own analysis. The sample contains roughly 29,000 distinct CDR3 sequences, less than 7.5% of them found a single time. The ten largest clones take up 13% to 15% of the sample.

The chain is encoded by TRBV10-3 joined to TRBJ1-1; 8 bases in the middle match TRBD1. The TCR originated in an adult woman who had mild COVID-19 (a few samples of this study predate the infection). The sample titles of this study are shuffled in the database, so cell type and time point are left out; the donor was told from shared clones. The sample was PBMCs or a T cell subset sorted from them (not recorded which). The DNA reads TGTGCCATCAGCCGGCAGGGGGCGGACACTGAAGCTTTCTTT. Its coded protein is CAISRQGADTEAFF.